The entry below gives a single T cell receptor (beta chain) sequence along with its context. This receptor's antigen is unknown. There are no base qualities to consult, and no much larger clone falls within one base. The sample comes from a study of graft-versus-host responses after intestinal transplantation (dated by TCRdb to the early 2020s). For the wider study: The transplants that recipients received were multivisceral, liver-intestinal, or isolated intestinal. Of the 20 to 25 intestinal transplant recipients enrolled in the cohort, one of whom was a retransplant, a few patients without pretransplant specimens were excluded. After intestinal transplantation, graft-versus-host and host-versus-graft alloreactive T cell clones were followed in the graft, circulation and bone marrow using bulk TCR-beta CDR3 sequencing. Rather than being sequenced by the commercial service, samples from a few later patients were sequenced in-house on an Illumina MiSeq and processed with MiXCR. To identify alloreactive clones, pre-transplant mixed lymphocyte reaction products were sequenced and compared with unstimulated pre-transplant donor and recipient T cells. All recipients received anti-thymocyte globulin induction followed by maintenance tacrolimus and steroids for around 3 years. A peak of at least 4% donor T cells among recipient peripheral blood mononuclear cells was the definition used for donor T cell macrochimerism.

Receptor amplification or capture employed the immunoSEQ multiplex PCR assay. Adaptive Biotechnologies carried out high-throughput TCR-beta CDR3 sequencing of genomic DNA for most patients. The study's own analysis went as follows. Adaptive's ImmunoSEQ software was the source of the TCR sequencing data for 18 patients, while a few other patients were processed with MiXCR and VDJtools. CDR3 nucleotide sequences shared between donor and recipient were removed because the origin of such sequences could not be assigned. To count as alloreactive, a clone needed at least 2-fold expansion over unstimulated cells and a minimum CFSE-low frequency of 0.002% (template counts) or 0.001% (read counts). Clones were considered mappable if detected in sequenced pre-transplant spleen, lymph node, or MLR CFSE-low populations of the donor or recipient. The cumulative frequency of alloreactive clones was calculated as a percentage of all sequences, weighted by copy number. TCRdb took this table from immuneACCESS and kept in-frame rearrangements with V and J called. Such tables lack part of the clones; where checked against another copy, unresolved V genes explain under half of the gap, and the rest is unexplained. V and J calls and clone size are given by that table; D and trimming were obtained from the DNA. The sample table holds around 15,000 clones, of which 67% were seen once. The ten largest clones add up to approximately 8.1% of the sample.

The germline V and J ends show losses of 4 bases and 6 bases respectively, and no gene match explains 15 bases of the junction. The germline V gene specifies SGHRS as CDR1 and YFSETQ as CDR2. Its CDR3 holds 16 amino acids, cysteine through phenylalanine. The kept DNA is CDR3 alone, 48 bases in frame from the first base. Study-level results and caveats: The conclusions were limited by the relatively low number and heterogeneity of the intestinal transplant patients. GvH clones were detected in recipient bone marrow, and some of these GvH clones were observed earlier in ileal mucosa or blood, consistent with an intestinal mucosal origin. Patients with donor T cell macrochimerism had high GvH to HvG T cell clonal ratios in their allografts. Early after transplant, peak levels of circulating GvH clones were associated with declines in HvG clones.

To isolate intraepithelial and lamina propria lymphocytes from graft specimens, dithiothreitol, EDTA incubations and collagenase D digestion were used. Bulk TCR-beta sequencing was performed on serial intestinal graft biopsy specimens collected as late as 600 days after transplant. This clonotype originated in a human patient who received an intestinal transplant, so some T cells may come from the graft donor. The source material was ileum tissue, sampled around 730 days after intestinal transplantation. The rearrangement combines TRBV5-1 with TRBJ1-1; TRBD1 agrees with 7 junctional bases. The CDR3 region: CASSTLSTGVLSEAFF. The nucleotide sequence reads as follows: TGCGCCAGCAGCACCCTTTCAACAGGGGTCTTATCTGAAGCTTTCTTT.